The following is a T cell receptor (beta chain) sequence with its context. This record comes from a study of patients and donors after allogeneic stem cell transplantation. MiXCR, applied by TCRdb to the RT-PCR reads, yields one record per CDR3 protein. The sample has about a million distinct CDR3 sequences, over 15% seen once. The sample consisted of blood, either unsorted or a sorted T cell fraction (not recorded which). The clonotype comes from a human donor who was either an allogeneic HSCT recipient or a stem cell or donor lymphocyte infusion donor (not recorded which). It is not recorded whose cells these are; they may come from a transplant donor.

The CDR3 region has the DNA TGTGCCACCAGCAAAACAGGGCCACGGGATGAGCAGTTCTTC. Its protein product is CATSKTGPRDEQFF. The genes are TRBV15 and TRBJ2-1; a weak D match, TRBD1 (6 bases). The CDR3 contains 14 residues. Germline V gives CDR1 LNHNV, CDR2 YYDKDF (reference sequence). Trimming removed 4 bases from V and 8 bases from J, with 15 bases in between.